This entry concerns a single T cell receptor beta chain. Antigen: not known. This sample is part of a study of beta chain features in type 1 diabetes. Overall study results and limits: Within the patient group, naive, central memory and Treg TCRB repertoires appeared more similar to each other than within healthy donors.

This CDR3 contains 16 residues. Trimming cost V 1 base and J 0 bases, with 14 bases left between them. The germline V gene encodes CDR1 SGDLS and CDR2 YYNGEE. The investigators reverse transcribed all of the isolated RNA, so they sequenced expressed TCRB transcripts. Generated by immunoSEQ multiplex PCR, the TCRdb table keeps only in-frame clones and is missing some. This table has some 150,000 clones, 8.5% to 14% appearing once. The origin of this receptor is a young man in good health. Sequenced input: central memory CD4+ T cells from blood. The V call is TRBV9, the J call TRBJ2-7; D is undetermined. CDR3 sequence: CASSVHSSASSYEQYF. In DNA, the CDR3 is TGTGCCAGCAGCGTACACTCGAGCGCGAGCTCCTACGAGCAGTACTTC.